Detailed here is one TCR beta chain. Sequencing used immunoSEQ multiplex PCR; TCRdb keeps in-frame clones, though not all of them. The table has about 140,000 clones, roughly 88% seen once. Looked up from germline, CDR1 is KGHSH and CDR2 is LQKENI. The CDR3 covers 14 residues. The J segment lost 2 bases and the V segment lost 3 bases, leaving 3 bases of the junction unmatched. This entry is derived from a study of T cell responses to AZD1222 COVID-19 vaccine. The sequence derives from an adult in good health. The J gene is TRBJ2-5, the V gene TRBV18, with 7 bases fitting TRBD2. Sequenced here: peripheral blood, sampled on day 0 of AZD1222 vaccination. The chain's CDR3 is CASSPASGQETQYF. The CDR3 region has the DNA TGTGCCAGCTCACCCGCTAGCGGTCAAGAGACCCAGTACTTC.